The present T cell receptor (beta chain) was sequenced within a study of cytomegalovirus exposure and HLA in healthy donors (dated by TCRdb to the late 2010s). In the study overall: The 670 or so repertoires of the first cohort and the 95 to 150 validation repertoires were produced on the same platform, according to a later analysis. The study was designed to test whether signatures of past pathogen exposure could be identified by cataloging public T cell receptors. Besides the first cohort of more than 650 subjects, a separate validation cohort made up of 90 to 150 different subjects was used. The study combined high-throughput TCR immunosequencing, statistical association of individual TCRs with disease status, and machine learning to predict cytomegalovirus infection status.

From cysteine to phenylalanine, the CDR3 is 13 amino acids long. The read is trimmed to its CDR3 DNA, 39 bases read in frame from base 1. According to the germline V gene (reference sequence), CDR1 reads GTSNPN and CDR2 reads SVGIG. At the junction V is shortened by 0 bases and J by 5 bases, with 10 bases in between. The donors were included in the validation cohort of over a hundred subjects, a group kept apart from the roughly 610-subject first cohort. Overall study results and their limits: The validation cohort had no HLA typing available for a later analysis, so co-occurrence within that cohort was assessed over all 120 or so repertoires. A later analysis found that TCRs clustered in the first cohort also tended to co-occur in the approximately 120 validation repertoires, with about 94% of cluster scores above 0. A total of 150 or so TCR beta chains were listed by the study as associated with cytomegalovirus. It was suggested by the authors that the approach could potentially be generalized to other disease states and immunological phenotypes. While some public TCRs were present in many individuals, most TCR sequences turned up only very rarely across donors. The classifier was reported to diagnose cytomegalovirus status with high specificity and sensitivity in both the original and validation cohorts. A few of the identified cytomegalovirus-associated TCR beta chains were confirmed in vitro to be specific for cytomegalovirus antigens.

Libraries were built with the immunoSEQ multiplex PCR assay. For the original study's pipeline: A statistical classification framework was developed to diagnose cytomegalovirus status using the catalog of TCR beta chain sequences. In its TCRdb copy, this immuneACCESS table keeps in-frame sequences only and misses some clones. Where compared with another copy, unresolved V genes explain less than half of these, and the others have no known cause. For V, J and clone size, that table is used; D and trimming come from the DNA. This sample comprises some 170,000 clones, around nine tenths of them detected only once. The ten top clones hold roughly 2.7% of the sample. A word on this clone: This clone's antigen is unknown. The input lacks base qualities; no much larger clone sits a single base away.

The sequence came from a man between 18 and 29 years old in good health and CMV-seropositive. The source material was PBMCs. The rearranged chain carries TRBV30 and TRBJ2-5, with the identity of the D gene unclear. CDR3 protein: CAWSVRLRETQYF. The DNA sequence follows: TGTGCCTGGAGTGTAAGACTTCGCGAGACCCAGTACTTC.